The clone carrying this TCR beta chain was detected a few times. The data were taken from a study of blood T cell repertoires in COVID-19. The data were produced by immunoSEQ multiplex PCR, yet TCRdb's version contains in-frame clones alone and is incomplete. The sample contains 200,000 to 300,000 clones, roughly 88% of which appear only once. CDR1 and CDR2 from the germline V gene are SGHNT and YYREEE (reference sequence). V lost 4 bases to trimming and J lost 4 bases, with 14 bases between them. The CDR3 is 14 residues long. This receptor was obtained from a man aged 35 to 55 with acute or convalescent COVID-19. The chain has TRBV5-4 and TRBJ2-5; D is unresolved. Sequenced input: peripheral blood. CDR3 region: CASSPEIGAETQYF. The DNA of the CDR3 is TGTGCCAGCAGCCCAGAGATCGGAGCAGAGACCCAGTACTTC.